The T cell receptor (beta chain) under discussion was sequenced for a study of blood T cell repertoires in COVID-19. Looking at the study overall: Whether acute or convalescent, the COVID-19 samples came from the United States, Italy and Spain. T cells, B-cell-depleted T cells, or PBMCs provided the cDNA or gDNA that served as material.

The data were produced by immunoSEQ multiplex PCR, yet TCRdb's version contains in-frame clones alone and is incomplete. In the table there are a few hundred thousand clones, approximately 92% of which are singletons. Cohort assignment relied on participant-reported clinical history. The recovered donors of Cohort 3 showed two negative PCRs, clearance, or symptom resolution. V dropped 10 bases and J dropped 0; count of bases not matched to a gene: 11. From germline, CDR1 is MDHEN and CDR2 SYDVKM. CDR3 length equals 15 residues. Sequenced sample: PBMCs or T cells enriched from blood (not recorded which). V and J are TRBV28 and TRBJ2-7, with 8 nucleotides matching TRBD1. The source of this sequence is a woman aged 25-40 years who had recovered from COVID-19. CDR3 sequence reads: CAIGGQGTISYEQYF. The DNA of the CDR3 is TGTGCCATCGGCGGACAGGGTACCATCTCCTACGAGCAGTACTTC.